This T cell receptor beta chain came from a study of blood T cells in healthy people across ages. Trimming left V 4 bases short and J 1 base short, with 11 bases between. The CDR3 sequence is 15 residues long. In germline, CDR1 is SGHTA, CDR2 FQGNSA. Through a sample-barcoded 5' primer and a J-beta primer mix, a second PCR was run for roughly 6 to 11 cycles. MiXCR was run by TCRdb on the 5' RACE reads, yielding one entry per CDR3 protein. Found here are about 560,000 distinct CDR3 sequences, around 27% of them singletons; the top ten hold 3% to 4.5%. These same records also appear under a second study, on T cells of mothers and their children. That study reports: A few healthy Caucasian mothers, along with their six children, served as the donors.

The rearrangement joins TRBV7-2 to TRBJ2-1; no clear D. Source material: blood. The TCR sequence derives from a boy aged 2 to 10 in good health. The CDR3 is CASSYQAESYNEQFF. For the CDR3, the DNA is TGTGCCAGCAGCTACCAGGCAGAATCCTACAATGAGCAGTTCTTC.